This T cell receptor (beta chain) was captured in a study of T cell repertoires in cytomegalovirus infection. About the research overall: CMV infection together with matching HLA type was indicated by public TCR beta signatures. Study-wide findings and caveats: Clonotype analysis showed dominance of the ex vivo response by HLA-C-restricted CMV-specific TCR beta clonotypes. The cumulative frequency of public TCR beta families identified carriers of CMV plus the relevant HLA.

CDR1 SQVTM and CDR2 ANQGSEA come from the germline V gene. CDR3 length: 16 residues. Trimming removed 3 bases from V and 5 bases from J; junction bases left unmatched: 10. Remarks on this clonotype: Antigen specificity is unknown.

TCRdb processed the reads anew with MiXCR; each CDR3 protein has one entry. This table has fewer than 700,000 distinct CDR3 sequences, approximately 24% appearing once. This receptor was taken from a human donor in good health (CMV status not recorded). Some clones in this sample may be carry-over from other donors' samples. The V gene is TRBV29-1, the J gene TRBJ2-1; 10 bases fit TRBD2. Sample: CD8+ T cells from PBMCs. The DNA for the CDR3 is TGCAGCGTTGAGGGGGGGCTAGCGGGGGCGGACAATGAGCAGTTCTTC. Translating gives CSVEGGLAGADNEQFF.